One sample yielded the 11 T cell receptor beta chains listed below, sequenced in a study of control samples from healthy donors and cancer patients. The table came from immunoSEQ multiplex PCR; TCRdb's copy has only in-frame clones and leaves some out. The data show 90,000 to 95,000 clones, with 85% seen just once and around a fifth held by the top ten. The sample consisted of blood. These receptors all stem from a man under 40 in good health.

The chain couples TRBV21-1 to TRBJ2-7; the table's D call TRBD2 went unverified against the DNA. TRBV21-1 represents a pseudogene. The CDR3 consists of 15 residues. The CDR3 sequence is CASSKGPGTRCWQYF. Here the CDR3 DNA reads TGTGCCAGCAGCAAAGGTCCCGGGACTAGATGTTGGCAGTACTTC.

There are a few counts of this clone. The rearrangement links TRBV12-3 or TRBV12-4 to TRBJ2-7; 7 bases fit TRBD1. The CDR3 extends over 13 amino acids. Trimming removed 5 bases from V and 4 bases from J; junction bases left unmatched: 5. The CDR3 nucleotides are TGTGCCAGCAGTAGACAGGGCCGGTACGAGCAGTACTTC. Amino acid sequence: CASSRQGRYEQYF.

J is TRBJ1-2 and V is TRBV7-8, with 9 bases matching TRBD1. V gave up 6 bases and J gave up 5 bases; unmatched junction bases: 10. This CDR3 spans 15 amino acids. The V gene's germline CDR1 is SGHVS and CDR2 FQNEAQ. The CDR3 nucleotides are TGTGCCAGCAGGGATAACAGGGGGCCGGAATATGGCTACACCTTC. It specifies CASRDNRGPEYGYTF. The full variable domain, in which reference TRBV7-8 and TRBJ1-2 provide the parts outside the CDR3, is GAGVSQSPRYKVAKRGQDVALRCDPISGHVSLFWYQQALGQGPEFLTYFQNEAQLDKSGLPSDRFFAERPEGSVSTLKIQRTQQEDSAVYLCASRDNRGPEYGYTFGSGTRLTVV.

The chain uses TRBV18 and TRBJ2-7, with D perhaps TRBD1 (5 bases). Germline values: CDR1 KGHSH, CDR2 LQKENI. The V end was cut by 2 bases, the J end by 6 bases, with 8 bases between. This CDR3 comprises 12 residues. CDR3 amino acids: CASSPTRVEQYF. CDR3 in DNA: TGTGCCAGCTCACCAACCAGGGTCGAGCAGTACTTC.

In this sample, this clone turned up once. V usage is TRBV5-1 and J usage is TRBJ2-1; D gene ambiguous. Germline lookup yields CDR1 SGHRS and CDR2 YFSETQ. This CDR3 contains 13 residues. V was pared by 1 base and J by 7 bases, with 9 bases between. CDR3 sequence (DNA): TGCGCCAGCAGCTTGCGCGACCTTAATGAGCAGTTCTTC. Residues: CASSLRDLNEQFF. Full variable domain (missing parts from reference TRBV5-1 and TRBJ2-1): KAGVTQTPRYLIKTRGQQVTLSCSPISGHRSVSWYQQTPGQGLQFLFEYFSETQRNKGNFPGRFSGRQFSNSRSEMNVSTLELGDSALYLCASSLRDLNEQFFGPGTRLTVL.

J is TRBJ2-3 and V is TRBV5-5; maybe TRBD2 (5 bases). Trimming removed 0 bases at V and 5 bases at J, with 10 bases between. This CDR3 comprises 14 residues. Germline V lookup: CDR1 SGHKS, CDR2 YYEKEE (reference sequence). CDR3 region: CASSLARGIDTQYF. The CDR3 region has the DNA TGTGCCAGCAGCTTGGCACGGGGTATAGATACGCAGTATTTT.

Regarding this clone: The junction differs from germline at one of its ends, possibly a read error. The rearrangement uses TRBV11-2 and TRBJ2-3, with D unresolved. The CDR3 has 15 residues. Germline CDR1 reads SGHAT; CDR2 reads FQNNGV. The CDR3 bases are TGTGCCACCAGCCAGATGCCTACCGACACAGATACGCAGTATTTT. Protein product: CATSQMPTDTDTQYF. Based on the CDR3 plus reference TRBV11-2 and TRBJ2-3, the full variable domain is EAGVAQSPRYKIIEKRQSVAFWCNPISGHATLYWYQQILGQGPKLLIQFQNNGVVDDSQLPKDRFSAERLKGVDSTLKIQPAKLEDSAVYLCATSQMPTDTDTQYFGPGTRLTVL.

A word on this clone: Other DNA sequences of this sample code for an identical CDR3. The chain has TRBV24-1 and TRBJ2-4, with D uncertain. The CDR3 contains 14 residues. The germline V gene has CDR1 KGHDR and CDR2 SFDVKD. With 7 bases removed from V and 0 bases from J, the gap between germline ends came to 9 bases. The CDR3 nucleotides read TGTGCCACCAGACGCCTAGTAGCCAAAAACATTCAGTACTTC. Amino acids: CATRRLVAKNIQYF.

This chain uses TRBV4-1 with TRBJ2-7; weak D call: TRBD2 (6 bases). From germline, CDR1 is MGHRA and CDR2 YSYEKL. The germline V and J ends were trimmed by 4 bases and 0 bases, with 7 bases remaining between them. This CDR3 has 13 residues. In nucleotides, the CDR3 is TGCGCCAGCAGCCGGGACTCCTCCTACGAGCAGTACTTC. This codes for CASSRDSSYEQYF.

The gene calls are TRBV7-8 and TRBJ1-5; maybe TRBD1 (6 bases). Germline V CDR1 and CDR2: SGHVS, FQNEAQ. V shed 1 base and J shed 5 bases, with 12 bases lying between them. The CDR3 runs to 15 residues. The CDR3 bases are TGTGCCAGCAGCTTAGAGGGGGAACAGGATCAGCCCCAGCATTTT. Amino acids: CASSLEGEQDQPQHF.

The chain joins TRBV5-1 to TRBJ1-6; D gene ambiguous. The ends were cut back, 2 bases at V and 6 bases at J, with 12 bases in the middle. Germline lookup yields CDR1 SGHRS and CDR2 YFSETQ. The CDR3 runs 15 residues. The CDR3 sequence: CASSLDRVFNSPLHF. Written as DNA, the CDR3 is TGCGCCAGCAGCTTAGACCGGGTCTTTAATTCACCCCTCCACTTT.